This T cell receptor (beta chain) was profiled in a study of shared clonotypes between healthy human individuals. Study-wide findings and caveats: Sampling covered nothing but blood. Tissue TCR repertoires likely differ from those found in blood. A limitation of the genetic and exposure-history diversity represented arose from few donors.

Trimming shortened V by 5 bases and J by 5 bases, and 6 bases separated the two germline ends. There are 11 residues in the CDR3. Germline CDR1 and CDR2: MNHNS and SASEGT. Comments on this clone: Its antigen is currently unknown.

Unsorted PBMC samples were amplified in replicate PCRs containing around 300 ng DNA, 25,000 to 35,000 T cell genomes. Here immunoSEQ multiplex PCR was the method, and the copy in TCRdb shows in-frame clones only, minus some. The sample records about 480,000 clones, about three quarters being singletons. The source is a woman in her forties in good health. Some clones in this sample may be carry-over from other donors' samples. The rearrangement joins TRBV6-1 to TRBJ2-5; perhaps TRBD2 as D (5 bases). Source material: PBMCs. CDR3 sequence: CASSRGETQYF. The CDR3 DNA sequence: TGTGCCAGCAGTAGAGGGGAGACCCAGTACTTC.